This T cell receptor (beta chain) was identified in a study of blood T cell repertoires in COVID-19. Study-wide background: The cDNA or gDNA used as material had been derived from T cells, B-cell-depleted T cells, or PBMCs.

The CDR3 extends over 14 amino acids. Germline CDR1 is MDHEN and CDR2 is SYDVKM. The germline V and J ends were trimmed by 2 bases and 2 bases, with 10 bases remaining between them. TCRdb's copy holds only in-frame clones and misses some; the assay was immunoSEQ multiplex PCR. The sample consists of a few hundred thousand clones, 85% to 90% of them appearing once. The rearrangement uses TRBV28 and TRBJ2-7; D is possibly TRBD2 (6 bases). The TCR was taken from a man aged 25-45 years who had recovered from COVID-19. The sample was PBMCs or T cells enriched from blood (not recorded which). CDR3 in amino acids: CASSLGTGTYEQYF. The CDR3, as DNA: TGTGCCAGCAGTTTAGGGACTGGGACCTACGAGCAGTACTTC.